This T cell receptor beta chain is drawn from a study of spatial heterogeneity in lung cancer. About the research overall: Alpha-chain sequences were detected in numbers that were consistently lower than beta-chain sequences. More than 9.5 raw reads, on average, carried each unique TCR and UMI combination.

This clonotype was counted ten times or more. A distinct unique molecular identifier was carried by each TCR cDNA molecule. From the 5' RACE reads, TCRdb called clonotypes with MiXCR, one entry per CDR3 protein. The top ten clones hold around 20% of a sample with some 4,000 distinct CDR3 sequences, approximately 7% of them seen once. Time point meaning: sample taken at primary tumor resection. Whole RNA from tumor, nontumor lung or frozen PBMC was sequenced unsorted. Untreated early-stage non-small cell lung cancer patients, roughly 72 in total, were the donors. The CDR3 is made up of 14 amino acids. The trim removed 4 bases at V and 3 bases at J, leaving 6 bases unmatched. In germline, CDR1 is SGHRS, CDR2 YFSETQ.

Sequences were derived from normal lung tissue next to the tumor, sampled at surgery. This TCR came from a male donor with early-stage non-small cell lung cancer. The chain carries TRBV5-1 and TRBJ1-1; 7 bases are a match to TRBD1. The CDR3 loop reads CASSTGQTHTEAFF. CDR3 DNA sequence: TGCGCCAGCAGCACGGGACAGACACACACTGAAGCTTTCTTT.